This T cell receptor (beta chain) stems from a study of PD-1 blockade in classical Hodgkin lymphoma. Trimming left V 0 bases short and J 10 bases short, with 7 bases between. Germline V gene data show CDR1 as MNHEY and CDR2 as SVGAGI. This CDR3 is built from 13 residues. Some clones are missing from TCRdb's copy, which holds only in-frame ones; the method was immunoSEQ multiplex PCR. Seen here are about 150,000 clones, around 84% observed once, and the top ten hold 7.5% to 10%. All the patients suffered relapse after autologous stem cell transplantation, and brentuximab vedotin exposure differed. Progressive disease, partial response or complete response was each patient's best response. General study results and limits: Reports indicated that newly diagnosed patients had lower baseline TCR diversity than healthy donors did.

Comments on this clone: The antigen remains unidentified.

J is TRBJ1-6 and V is TRBV6-5; D uncertain. This TCR came from a human donor with classical Hodgkin lymphoma. The sequenced sample was peripheral blood mononuclear cells (PBMCs), obtained before the second cycle of nivolumab. As DNA, the CDR3 is TGTGCCAGCAGTTACTCGTATGGGTCACCCCTCCACTTT. This sequence encodes CASSYSYGSPLHF.